This T cell receptor beta chain originates from a study of response to subunit inactivated influenza vaccine. Study-wide findings and caveats: The authors put forward the suggestion that each seasonal influenza vaccination may bring in only a limited number of new T cells.

V was pared by 8 bases and J by 7 bases, with 8 bases of the junction left unmatched. Germline values: CDR1 WNHNN, CDR2 SYGVQD (reference sequence). This CDR3 has 13 residues. MiXCR, applied by TCRdb to the RT-PCR reads, yields one record per CDR3 protein. The sample lists around 530,000 distinct CDR3 sequences; approximately 17% were seen once. This clonotype has only a few counts. Its antigen is as yet unknown. This TCR was recovered from a man aged 45 to 70 who received an inactivated influenza vaccine. This material consisted of CD4+ T cells sorted from PBMCs, taken roughly 24 months after vaccination. The chain couples TRBV10-1 to TRBJ2-5; 9 bases are a match to TRBD1. DNA for the CDR3: TGCGCCAGCGCGGGACAGGGTATGGGGACCCAGTACTTC. It specifies CASAGQGMGTQYF.